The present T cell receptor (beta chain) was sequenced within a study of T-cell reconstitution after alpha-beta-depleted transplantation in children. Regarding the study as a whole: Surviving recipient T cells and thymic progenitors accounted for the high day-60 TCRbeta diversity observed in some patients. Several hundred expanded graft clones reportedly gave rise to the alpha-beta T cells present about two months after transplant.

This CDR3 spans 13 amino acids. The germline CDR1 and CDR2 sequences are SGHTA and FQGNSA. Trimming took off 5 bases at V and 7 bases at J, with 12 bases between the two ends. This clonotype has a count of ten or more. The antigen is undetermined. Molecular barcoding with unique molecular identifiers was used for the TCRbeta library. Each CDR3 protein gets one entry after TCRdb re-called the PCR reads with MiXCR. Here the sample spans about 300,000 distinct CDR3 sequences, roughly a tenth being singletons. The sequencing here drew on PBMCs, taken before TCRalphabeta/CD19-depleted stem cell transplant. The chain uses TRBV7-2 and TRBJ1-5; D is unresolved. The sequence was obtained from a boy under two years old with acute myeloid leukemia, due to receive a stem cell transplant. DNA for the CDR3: TGTGCCAGCAGCGAGTATGAGTGGCAGCCCCAGCATTTT. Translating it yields CASSEYEWQPQHF.